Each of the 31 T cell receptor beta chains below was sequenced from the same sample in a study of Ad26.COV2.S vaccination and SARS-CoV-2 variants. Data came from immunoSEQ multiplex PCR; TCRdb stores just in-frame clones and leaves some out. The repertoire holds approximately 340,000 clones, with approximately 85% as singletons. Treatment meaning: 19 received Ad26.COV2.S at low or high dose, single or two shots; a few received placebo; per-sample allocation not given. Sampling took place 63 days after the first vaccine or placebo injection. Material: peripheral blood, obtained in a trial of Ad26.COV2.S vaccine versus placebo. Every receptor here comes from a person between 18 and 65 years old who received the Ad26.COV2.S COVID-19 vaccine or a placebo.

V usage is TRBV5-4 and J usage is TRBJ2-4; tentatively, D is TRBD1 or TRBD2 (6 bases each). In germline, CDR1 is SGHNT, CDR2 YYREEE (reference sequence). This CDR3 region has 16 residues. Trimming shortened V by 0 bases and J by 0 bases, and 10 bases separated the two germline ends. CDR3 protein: CASSLGRGEAKNIQYF. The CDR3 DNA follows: TGTGCCAGCAGCTTGGGGAGGGGGGAAGCCAAAAACATTCAGTACTTC.

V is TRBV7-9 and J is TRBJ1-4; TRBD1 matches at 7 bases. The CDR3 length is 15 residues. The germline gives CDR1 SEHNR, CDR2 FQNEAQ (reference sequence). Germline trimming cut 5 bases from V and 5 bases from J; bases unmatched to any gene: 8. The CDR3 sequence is CASSPVGGQNEKLFF. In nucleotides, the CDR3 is TGTGCCAGCAGCCCCGTGGGGGGACAGAATGAAAAACTGTTTTTT.

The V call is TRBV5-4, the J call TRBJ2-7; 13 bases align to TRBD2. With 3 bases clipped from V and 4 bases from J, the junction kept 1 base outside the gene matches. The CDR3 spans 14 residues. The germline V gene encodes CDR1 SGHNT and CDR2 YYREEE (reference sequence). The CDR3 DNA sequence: TGTGCCAGCAGCTCGGGACTAGCGGGGTACGAGCAGTACTTC. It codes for CASSSGLAGYEQYF.

The CDR3 DNA reads TGTGCCAGCAGTGAAGGTAGGGCAGCGTACCAAGAGACCCAGTACTTC. Its translation: CASSEGRAAYQETQYF. This chain links TRBV6-1 with TRBJ2-5; D unclear. Germline V lookup: CDR1 MNHNS, CDR2 SASEGT. This CDR3 region has 16 residues. V shed 1 base and J shed 0 bases, with 12 bases lying between them.

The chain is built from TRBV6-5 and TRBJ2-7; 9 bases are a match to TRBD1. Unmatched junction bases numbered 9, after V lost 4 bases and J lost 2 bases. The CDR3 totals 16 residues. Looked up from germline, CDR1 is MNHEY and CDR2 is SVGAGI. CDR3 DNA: TGTGCCAGCAGTTCAGGTACCGGGACAGGGACCTACGAGCAGTACTTC. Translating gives CASSSGTGTGTYEQYF.

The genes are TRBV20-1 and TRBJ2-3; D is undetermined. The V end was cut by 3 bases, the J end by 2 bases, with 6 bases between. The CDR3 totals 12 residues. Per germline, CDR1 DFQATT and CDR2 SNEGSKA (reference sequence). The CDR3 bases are TGCAGTGCTAGTGACCACACAGATACGCAGTATTTT. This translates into CSASDHTDTQYF.

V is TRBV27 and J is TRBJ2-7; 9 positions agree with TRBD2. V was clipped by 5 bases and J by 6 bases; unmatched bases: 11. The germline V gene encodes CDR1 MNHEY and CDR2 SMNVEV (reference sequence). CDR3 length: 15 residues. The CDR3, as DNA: TGTGCCAGCAGTCCCCACCTAGCGGGACCTGCCGAGCAGTACTTC. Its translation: CASSPHLAGPAEQYF.

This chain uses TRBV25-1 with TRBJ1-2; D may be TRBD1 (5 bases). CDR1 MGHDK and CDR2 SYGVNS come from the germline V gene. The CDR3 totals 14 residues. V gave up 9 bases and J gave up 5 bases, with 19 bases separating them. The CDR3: CASSVGGATYGYTF. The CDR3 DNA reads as TGTGCCAGTTCAGTCGGTGGGGCCACGTATGGCTACACCTTC.

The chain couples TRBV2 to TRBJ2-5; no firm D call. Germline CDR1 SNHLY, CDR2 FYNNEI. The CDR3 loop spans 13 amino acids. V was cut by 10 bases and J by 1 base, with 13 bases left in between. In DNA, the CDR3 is TGTGCCACAGCAATGAGCTTCCAAGAGACCCAGTACTTC. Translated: CATAMSFQETQYF.

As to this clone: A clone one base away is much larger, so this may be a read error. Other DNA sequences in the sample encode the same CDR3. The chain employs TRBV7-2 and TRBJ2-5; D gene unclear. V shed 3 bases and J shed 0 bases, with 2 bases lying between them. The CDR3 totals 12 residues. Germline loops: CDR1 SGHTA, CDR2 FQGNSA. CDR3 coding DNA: TGTGCCAGCAGCTTGTACCAAGAGACCCAGTACTTC. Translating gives CASSLYQETQYF.

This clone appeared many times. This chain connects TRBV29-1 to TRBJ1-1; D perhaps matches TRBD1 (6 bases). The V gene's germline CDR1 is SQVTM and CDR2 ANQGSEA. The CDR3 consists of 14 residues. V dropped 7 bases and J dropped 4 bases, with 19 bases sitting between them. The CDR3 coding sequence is TGCAGCGCTACAAGGGGGGTCGTGGGCACTGAAGCTTTCTTT. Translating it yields CSATRGVVGTEAFF. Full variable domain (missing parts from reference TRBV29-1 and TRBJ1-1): SAVISQKPSRDICQRGTSLTIQCQVDSQVTMMFWYRQQPGQSLTLIATANQGSEATYESGFVIDKFPISRPNLTFSTLTVSNMSPEDSSIYLCSATRGVVGTEAFFGQGTRLTVV.

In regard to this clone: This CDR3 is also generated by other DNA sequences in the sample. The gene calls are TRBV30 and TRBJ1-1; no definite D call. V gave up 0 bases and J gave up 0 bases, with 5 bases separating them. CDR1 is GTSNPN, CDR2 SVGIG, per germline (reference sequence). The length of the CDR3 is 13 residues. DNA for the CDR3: TGTGCCTGGAGTGTACAGATGAACACTGAAGCTTTCTTT. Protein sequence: CAWSVQMNTEAFF. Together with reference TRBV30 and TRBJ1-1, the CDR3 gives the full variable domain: SQTIHQWPATLVQPVGSPLSLECTVEGTSNPNLYWYRQAAGRGLQLLFYSVGIGQISSEVPQNLSASRPQDRQFILSSKKLLLSDSGFYLCAWSVQMNTEAFFGQGTRLTVV.

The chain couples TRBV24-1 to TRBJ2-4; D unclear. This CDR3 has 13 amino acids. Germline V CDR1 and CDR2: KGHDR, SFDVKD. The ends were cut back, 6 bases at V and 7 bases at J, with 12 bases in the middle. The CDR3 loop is CATSITGCNIQYF. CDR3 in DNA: TGTGCCACCAGTATTACGGGTTGCAACATTCAGTACTTC.

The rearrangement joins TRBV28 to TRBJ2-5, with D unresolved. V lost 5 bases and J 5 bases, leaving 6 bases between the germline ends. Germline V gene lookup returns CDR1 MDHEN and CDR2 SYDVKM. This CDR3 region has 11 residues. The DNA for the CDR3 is TGTGCCAGCAGTGATCAGGAGACCCAGTACTTC. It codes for CASSDQETQYF.

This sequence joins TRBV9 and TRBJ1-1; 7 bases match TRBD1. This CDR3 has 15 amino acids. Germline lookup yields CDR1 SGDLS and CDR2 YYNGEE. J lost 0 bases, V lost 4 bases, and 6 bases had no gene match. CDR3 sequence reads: CASSLRDRMNTEAFF. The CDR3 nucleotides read TGTGCCAGCAGCCTCCGGGACAGAATGAACACTGAAGCTTTCTTT.

The CDR3 spells CATLGGQGHGELFF. The CDR3 DNA is TGTGCCACCTTGGGGGGGCAGGGGCACGGGGAGCTGTTTTTT. V is TRBV7-9 and J is TRBJ2-2; the D gene is possibly TRBD2 (7 bases). Per the germline V gene, CDR1 is SEHNR and CDR2 is FQNEAQ (reference sequence). V shed 10 bases and J shed 7 bases, with 19 bases lying between them. The CDR3 loop spans 14 amino acids. Full variable domain (missing parts from reference TRBV7-9 and TRBJ2-2): DTGVSQNPRHKITKRGQNVTFRCDPISEHNRLYWYRQTLGQGPEFLTYFQNEAQLEKSRLLSDRFSAERPKGSFSTLEIQRTEQGDSAMYLCATLGGQGHGELFFGEGSRLTVL.

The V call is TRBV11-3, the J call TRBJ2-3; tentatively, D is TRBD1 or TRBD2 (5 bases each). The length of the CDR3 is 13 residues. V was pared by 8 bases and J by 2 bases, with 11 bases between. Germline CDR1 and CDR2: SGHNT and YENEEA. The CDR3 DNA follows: TGTGCCAGCGAGGGGAAGAACACAGATACGCAGTATTTT. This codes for CASEGKNTDTQYF.

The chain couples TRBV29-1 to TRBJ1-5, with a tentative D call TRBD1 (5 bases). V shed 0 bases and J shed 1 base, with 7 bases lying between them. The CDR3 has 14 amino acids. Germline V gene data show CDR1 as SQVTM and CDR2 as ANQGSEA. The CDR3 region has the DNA TGCAGCGTTGAAGAAGGGGAGAGCAATCAGCCCCAGCATTTT. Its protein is CSVEEGESNQPQHF.

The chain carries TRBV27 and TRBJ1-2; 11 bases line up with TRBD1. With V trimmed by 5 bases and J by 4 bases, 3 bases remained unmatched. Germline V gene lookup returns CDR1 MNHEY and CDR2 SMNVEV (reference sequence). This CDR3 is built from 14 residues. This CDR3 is CASSRDRGFYGYTF. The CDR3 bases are TGTGCCAGCAGTAGGGACAGGGGGTTCTATGGCTACACCTTC.

CDR3: CASSLAPASGGLVDTQYF. The DNA for the CDR3 is TGCGCCAGCAGCTTGGCCCCCGCCAGCGGGGGGCTTGTCGATACGCAGTATTTT. This sequence joins TRBV5-1 and TRBJ2-3; 9 bases are a match to TRBD2. Per the germline V gene, CDR1 is SGHRS and CDR2 is YFSETQ. The junction had 14 bases not matched to a gene; V was cut back by 0 bases and J by 6 bases. CDR3 size: 18 residues. Complete variable domain (other parts from reference TRBV5-1 and TRBJ2-3): KAGVTQTPRYLIKTRGQQVTLSCSPISGHRSVSWYQQTPGQGLQFLFEYFSETQRNKGNFPGRFSGRQFSNSRSEMNVSTLELGDSALYLCASSLAPASGGLVDTQYFGPGTRLTVL.

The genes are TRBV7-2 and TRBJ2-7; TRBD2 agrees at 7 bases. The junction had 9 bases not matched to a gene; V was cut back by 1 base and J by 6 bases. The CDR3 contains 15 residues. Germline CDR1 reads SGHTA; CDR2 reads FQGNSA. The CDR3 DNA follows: TGTGCCAGCAGCTTAGTGGGTCAGGGAGGGCGCGAGCAGTACTTC. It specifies CASSLVGQGGREQYF.

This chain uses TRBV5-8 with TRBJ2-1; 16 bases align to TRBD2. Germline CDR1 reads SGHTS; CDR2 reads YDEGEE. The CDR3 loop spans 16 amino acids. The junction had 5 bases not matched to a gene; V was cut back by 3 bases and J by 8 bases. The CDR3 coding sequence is TGTGCCAGCAGCTCAAGGGGACTAGCGGGAGGGCATGAGCAGTTCTTC. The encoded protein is CASSSRGLAGGHEQFF. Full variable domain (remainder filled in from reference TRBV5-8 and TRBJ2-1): EAGVTQSPTHLIKTRGQQATLRCSPISGHTSVYWYQQALGLGLQFLLWYDEGEERNRGNFPPRFSGRQFPNYSSELNVNALELEDSALYLCASSSRGLAGGHEQFFGPGTRLTVL.

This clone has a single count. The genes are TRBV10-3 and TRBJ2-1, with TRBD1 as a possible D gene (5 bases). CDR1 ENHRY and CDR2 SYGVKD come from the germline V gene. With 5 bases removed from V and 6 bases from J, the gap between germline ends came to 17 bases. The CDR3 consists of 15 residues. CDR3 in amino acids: CAISSSDRPGNEQFF. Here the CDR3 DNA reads TGTGCCATCAGTTCCTCAGACAGACCGGGCAATGAGCAGTTCTTC.

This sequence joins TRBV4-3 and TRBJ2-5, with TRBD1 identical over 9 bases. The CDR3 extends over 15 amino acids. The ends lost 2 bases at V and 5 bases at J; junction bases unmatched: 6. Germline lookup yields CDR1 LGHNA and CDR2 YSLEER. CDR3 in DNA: TGCGCCAGCAGCCAACGGGACAGGGAGGCGGAGACCCAGTACTTC. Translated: CASSQRDREAETQYF.

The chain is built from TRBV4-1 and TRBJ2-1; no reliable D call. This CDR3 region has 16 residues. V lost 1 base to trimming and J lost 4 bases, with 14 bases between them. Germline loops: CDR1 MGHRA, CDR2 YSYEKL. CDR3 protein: CASSQGGTNPYNEQFF. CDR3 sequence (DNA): TGCGCCAGCAGCCAAGGGGGTACTAACCCTTACAATGAGCAGTTCTTC.

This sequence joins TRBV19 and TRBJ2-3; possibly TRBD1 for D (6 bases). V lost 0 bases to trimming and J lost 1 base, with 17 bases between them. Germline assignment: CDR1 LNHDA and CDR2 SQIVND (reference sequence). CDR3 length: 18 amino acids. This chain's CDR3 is CASSIDPGTTSGTDTQYF. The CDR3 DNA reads TGTGCCAGTAGTATAGACCCCGGGACAACCTCTGGCACAGATACGCAGTATTTT.

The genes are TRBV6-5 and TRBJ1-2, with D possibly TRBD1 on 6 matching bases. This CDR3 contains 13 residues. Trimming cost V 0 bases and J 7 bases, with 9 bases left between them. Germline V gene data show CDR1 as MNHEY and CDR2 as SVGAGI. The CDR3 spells CASSYSTGIGYTF. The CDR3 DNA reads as TGTGCCAGCAGTTACTCGACAGGCATTGGCTACACCTTC.

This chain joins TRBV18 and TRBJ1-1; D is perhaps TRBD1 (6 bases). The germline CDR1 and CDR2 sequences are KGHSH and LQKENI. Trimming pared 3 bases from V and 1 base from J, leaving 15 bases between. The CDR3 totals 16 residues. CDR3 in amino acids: CASSPRGQGTNTEAFF. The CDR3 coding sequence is TGTGCCAGCTCACCTCGAGGGCAGGGGACGAACACTGAAGCTTTCTTT.

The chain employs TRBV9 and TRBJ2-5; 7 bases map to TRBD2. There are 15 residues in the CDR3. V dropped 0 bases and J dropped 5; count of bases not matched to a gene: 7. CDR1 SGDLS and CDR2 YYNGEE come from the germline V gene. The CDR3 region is CASSVGEGNGETQYF. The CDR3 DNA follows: TGTGCCAGCAGCGTAGGGGAGGGAAACGGGGAGACCCAGTACTTC.

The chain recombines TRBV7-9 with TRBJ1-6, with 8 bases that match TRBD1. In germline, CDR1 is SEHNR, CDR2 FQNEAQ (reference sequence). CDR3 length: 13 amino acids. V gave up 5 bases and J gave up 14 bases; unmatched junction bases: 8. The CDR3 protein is CASSQQTGAALHF. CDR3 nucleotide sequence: TGTGCCAGCAGCCAGCAGACAGGGGCGGCCCTCCACTTT.

The chain's CDR3 is CASSWQAGGQNEQFF. The CDR3 DNA follows: TGTGCCAGCAGTTGGCAAGCGGGGGGGCAGAATGAGCAGTTCTTC. V usage is TRBV6-6 and J usage is TRBJ2-1; 10 positions agree with TRBD2. The V segment lost 4 bases and the J segment 7 bases; nucleotides outside the gene matches: 7. Germline CDR1 MNHNY, CDR2 SVGAGI (reference sequence). This CDR3 is built from 15 residues.